Presented here are 9 T cell receptor beta chains from one specimen sequenced in a study of siplizumab effects on memory and regulatory T cells. Using immunoSEQ multiplex PCR, the repertoire was profiled, and TCRdb retains in-frame clones only, with some absent. The table records around 83,000 clones, 85% to 90% of them present only once. Sequenced: CD4+ T cells sorted from blood. These receptors originate from a human donor in good health.

The chain recombines TRBV7-2 with TRBJ2-7; D call uncertain. CDR1 and CDR2 (germline): SGHTA, FQGNSA. This CDR3 is 11 amino acids long. Trimming took 5 bases from V and 3 from J, leaving 5 bases between them. In DNA form, the CDR3 reads TGTGCCAGCAGCCCCTTCTACGAGCAGTACTTC. This gives the protein CASSPFYEQYF.

The gene calls are TRBV7-9 and TRBJ1-3; the D gene is possibly TRBD1 (6 bases). CDR1 and CDR2 from the germline V gene are SEHNR and FQNEAQ (reference sequence). The CDR3 extends over 15 amino acids. Trimming took 6 bases from V and 0 from J, leaving 12 bases between them. The CDR3 protein is CASSSQGTSGNTIYF. The CDR3 bases are TGTGCCAGCAGTTCTCAGGGGACCTCTGGAAACACCATATATTTT.

The chain is built from TRBV7-9 and TRBJ1-2; TRBD1 matches 8 bases. Germline values: CDR1 SEHNR, CDR2 FQNEAQ (reference sequence). This CDR3 has 15 residues. The junction had 5 bases not matched to a gene; V was cut back by 5 bases and J by 0 bases. The CDR3 region has the DNA TGTGCCAGCAGCCCGACAGGGGAAGCTAACTATGGCTACACCTTC. Amino acid sequence: CASSPTGEANYGYTF.

The chain combines TRBV14 with TRBJ2-7; 9 nucleotides line up with TRBD1. There are 15 residues in the CDR3. Germline V gene lookup returns CDR1 SGHDN and CDR2 FVKESK. The junction had 10 bases not matched to a gene; V was cut back by 4 bases and J by 6 bases. This CDR3 reads CASSPARTGVPEQYF. The CDR3 region has the DNA TGTGCCAGCAGCCCCGCCCGGACAGGGGTCCCCGAGCAGTACTTC.

V is TRBV18 and J is TRBJ2-2, with a possible D match to TRBD1 (5 bases). CDR1 and CDR2 from the germline V gene are KGHSH and LQKENI. The ends were cut back, 6 bases at V and 6 bases at J, with 14 bases in the middle. This CDR3 contains 14 residues. CDR3 residues: CASSYNQGAGELFF. The CDR3 nucleotides read TGTGCCAGCTCCTATAACCAGGGCGCCGGGGAGCTGTTTTTT.

The V and J genes are TRBV9 and TRBJ2-6; tentative D call: TRBD1 (5 bases). V lost 2 bases, J lost 5 bases, and 11 bases lay in between. The CDR3 consists of 15 residues. Germline CDR1 SGDLS, CDR2 YYNGEE. Here the CDR3 reads CASSVGLPRANVLTF. The CDR3, as DNA: TGTGCCAGCAGCGTGGGGCTACCGAGGGCCAACGTCCTGACTTTC.

V gene TRBV5-8 combines with J gene TRBJ1-2; 10 bases match TRBD1. V trimming: 0 bases; J trimming: 10 bases; junction bases outside the gene matches: 6. The V gene's germline CDR1 is SGHTS and CDR2 YDEGEE. The CDR3 loop spans 14 amino acids. The CDR3 region has the DNA TGTGCCAGCAGCTTGGAGCCGGGACAGGGGTACTACACCTTC. Translation: CASSLEPGQGYYTF.

The V and J genes are TRBV19 and TRBJ1-4; D not resolved. V gave up 8 bases and J gave up 5 bases, with 9 bases separating them. CDR1 and CDR2 from the germline V gene are LNHDA and SQIVND (reference sequence). The CDR3 covers 12 residues. CDR3 amino acids: CASAGRNEKLFF. The CDR3 DNA reads TGTGCCAGTGCCGGGCGAAATGAAAAACTGTTTTTT.

V usage is TRBV6-1 and J usage is TRBJ2-3; weak D call: TRBD1 (5 bases). The CDR3 totals 13 residues. V was trimmed by 10 bases and J by 2 bases, leaving 13 bases between them. From germline, CDR1 is MNHNS and CDR2 SASEGT. CDR3 amino acids: CATTWTFTDTQYF. CDR3 in DNA: TGTGCCACCACCTGGACATTCACAGATACGCAGTATTTT.